The 30 T cell receptor beta chains listed next were all sequenced from one sample in a study of T cells expressing NK-cell markers. Each CDR3 protein gets one entry in TCRdb, which reprocessed the 5' RACE reads and gives no DNA. Its clone listing holds over 150,000 distinct CDR3 sequences. The material sequenced was blood T cells: a sorted CD56 or NKG2C T cell subset, CD4+ or CD8+ T cells, or bulk PBMC T cells (not recorded which). The receptor source for this set is a man aged 18-70 years in good health.

V gene TRBV15 combines with J gene TRBJ2-7; TCRdb outputs TRBD2, but without DNA this stays unchecked. The germline gives CDR1 LNHNV, CDR2 YYDKDF (reference sequence). There are 17 residues in the CDR3. This chain's CDR3 is CATSRDTEIAGGYEQYF.

This chain connects TRBV6-1 to TRBJ2-3; TCRdb proposes TRBD2, but this gene call is untestable without DNA. This CDR3 spans 17 amino acids. Germline CDR1 MNHNS, CDR2 SASEGT. This CDR3 reads CASSTWSSGGSTDTQYF.

This chain joins TRBV7-9 and TRBJ1-6. Per germline, CDR1 SEHNR and CDR2 FQNEAQ (reference sequence). This CDR3 is 15 amino acids long. The CDR3 reads CAGSLGVVTASPLHF.

The chain combines TRBV5-1 with TRBJ2-1; the TCRdb call, TRBD2, lacks DNA for checking. The CDR3 is made up of 14 amino acids. The germline V gene has CDR1 SGHRS and CDR2 YFSETQ. Here the CDR3 reads CASSLGANGNEQFF. Full variable domain (missing parts from reference TRBV5-1 and TRBJ2-1): KAGVTQTPRYLIKTRGQQVTLSCSPISGHRSVSWYQQTPGQGLQFLFEYFSETQRNKGNFPGRFSGRQFSNSRSEMNVSTLELGDSALYLCASSLGANGNEQFFGPGTRLTVL.

The chain uses TRBV11-2 and TRBJ2-5; the D gene TCRdb calls, TRBD1, cannot be checked with no DNA. The germline gives CDR1 SGHAT, CDR2 FQNNGV. The length of the CDR3 is 16 residues. The CDR3 reads CASSTRGEADQETQYF.

The chain combines TRBV3-1 with TRBJ2-3; TCRdb's D call, TRBD1, is unchecked because there is no DNA. Germline V CDR1 and CDR2: LGHDT, YNNKEL (reference sequence). This CDR3 spans 17 amino acids. The CDR3 spells CASSQGIPTGLTDTQYF.

The chain carries TRBV4-1 and TRBJ2-3. The CDR3 contains 16 residues. CDR1 MGHRA and CDR2 YSYEKL come from the germline V gene. This chain's CDR3 is CASSQDGNPGADTQYF.

The V call is TRBV4-2, the J call TRBJ2-1; TCRdb lists TRBD2, though no DNA is available to test this call. This CDR3 contains 17 residues. Germline CDR1 and CDR2: LGHNA and YNFKEQ. CDR3 region: CASSHRLAGEYSNEQFF.

The rearrangement joins TRBV6-5 to TRBJ2-2; TCRdb outputs TRBD2, but without DNA this stays unchecked. The CDR3 length is 17 residues. The germline V gene encodes CDR1 MNHEY and CDR2 SVGAGI. The CDR3 protein is CASSYPSQGLNTGELFF.

This chain joins TRBV6-5 and TRBJ2-7. CDR1 is MNHEY, CDR2 SVGAGI, per germline. The CDR3 totals 15 residues. CDR3 sequence: CASSYGAGNSYEQYF.

The rearrangement uses TRBV2 and TRBJ2-7; no DNA is available, so the TRBD1 call from TCRdb remains unchecked. The CDR3 is made up of 14 amino acids. CDR1 and CDR2 from the germline V gene are SNHLY and FYNNEI. The CDR3 loop is CASRTGPPRGEQYF.

V gene TRBV9 combines with J gene TRBJ2-3; the TCRdb call, TRBD1, lacks DNA for checking. In germline, CDR1 is SGDLS, CDR2 YYNGEE. This CDR3 is built from 15 residues. CDR3 amino acids: CASSVAGVETDTQYF. The variable domain in full, with the rest retrieved from reference TRBV9 and TRBJ2-3, is DSGVTQTPKHLITATGQRVTLRCSPRSGDLSVYWYQQSLDQGLQFLIQYYNGEERAKGNILERFSAQQFPDLHSELNLSSLELGDSALYFCASSVAGVETDTQYFGPGTRLTVL.

The chain joins TRBV19 to TRBJ2-7; TCRdb's D call of TRBD1 is untestable without DNA. Germline V gene sequence: CDR1 LNHDA, CDR2 SQIVND (reference sequence). The CDR3 sequence is 13 residues long. This CDR3 is CASSPSTGGEQYF. Filled out from reference TRBV19 and TRBJ2-7, the complete variable domain reads DGGITQSPKYLFRKEGQNVTLSCEQNLNHDAMYWYRQDPGQGLRLIYYSQIVNDFQKGDIAEGYSVSREKKESFPLTVTSAQKNPTAFYLCASSPSTGGEQYFGPGTRLTVT.

The chain is built from TRBV19 and TRBJ1-1; the D call of TRBD1 rests on TCRdb alone, since no DNA is present to check it. The CDR3 contains 14 residues. Germline V CDR1 and CDR2: LNHDA, SQIVND (reference sequence). The CDR3 spells CASSIGASPTEAFF.

The rearrangement joins TRBV20-1 to TRBJ1-6; TCRdb indicates TRBD1, and absent DNA this call remains unverified. Germline V CDR1 and CDR2: DFQATT, SNEGSKA (reference sequence). The CDR3 is 15 residues long. The CDR3 is CSAREYPRVGSPLHF.

The V and J genes are TRBV5-5 and TRBJ2-7; the TCRdb D gene call, TRBD1, has no DNA to confirm it. In germline, CDR1 is SGHKS, CDR2 YYEKEE (reference sequence). This CDR3 comprises 15 residues. This CDR3 is CASSPRQGTAYEQYF. Filled out from reference TRBV5-5 and TRBJ2-7, the complete variable domain reads DAGVTQSPTHLIKTRGQQVTLRCSPISGHKSVSWYQQVLGQGPQFIFQYYEKEERGRGNFPDRFSARQFPNYSSELNVNALLLGDSALYLCASSPRQGTAYEQYFGPGTRLTVT.

The chain joins TRBV7-6 to TRBJ2-7; TCRdb's D call of TRBD2 is untestable without DNA. The length of the CDR3 is 15 residues. The germline CDR1 and CDR2 sequences are SGHVS and FNYEAQ. The CDR3 loop is CASSLGLGPSYEQYF.

This sequence joins TRBV25-1 and TRBJ2-1. The CDR3 is made up of 14 amino acids. Per the germline V gene, CDR1 is MGHDK and CDR2 is SYGVNS. This CDR3 is CASSAMDLWYEQFF.

This sequence joins TRBV6-2 or TRBV6-3 and TRBJ2-3; TCRdb designates TRBD1, a call that cannot be tested without DNA. Germline CDR1 MNHEY, CDR2 SVGEGT. The CDR3 runs 17 residues. The CDR3 protein is CASSYDERTVRLDTQYF.

The chain uses TRBV20-1 and TRBJ2-7; the TRBD1 assignment by TCRdb is unverifiable without DNA. The CDR3 is made up of 13 amino acids. Looked up from germline, CDR1 is DFQATT and CDR2 is SNEGSKA (reference sequence). CDR3 sequence: CSANVVGGREQYF.

The CDR3 protein is CASSPNERSQGTNPYGYTF. The genes are TRBV11-1 and TRBJ1-2; TCRdb lists TRBD1, though no DNA is available to test this call. Per germline, CDR1 SGHAT and CDR2 FQDESV (reference sequence). CDR3 size: 19 residues.

This chain joins TRBV6-5 and TRBJ1-6. This CDR3 spans 16 amino acids. Germline V lookup: CDR1 MNHEY, CDR2 SVGAGI. CDR3 loop: CASSYEGSSYNSPLHF.

The rearrangement uses TRBV30 and TRBJ1-2. This CDR3 has 13 residues. Germline V gene data show CDR1 as GTSNPN and CDR2 as SVGIG (reference sequence). CDR3: CAWRVSGYYGYTF. Supplemented by reference TRBV30 and TRBJ1-2, the full variable domain reads SQTIHQWPATLVQPVGSPLSLECTVEGTSNPNLYWYRQAAGRGLQLLFYSVGIGQISSEVPQNLSASRPQDRQFILSSKKLLLSDSGFYLCAWRVSGYYGYTFGSGTRLTVV.

The rearrangement links TRBV14 to TRBJ2-7. Germline V gene data show CDR1 as SGHDN and CDR2 as FVKESK. CDR3 length: 16 amino acids. CDR3 amino acids: CASSQVHIFSAGEQYF.

The genes are TRBV6-1 and TRBJ2-7. This CDR3 region has 14 residues. Germline V lookup: CDR1 MNHNS, CDR2 SASEGT. The CDR3 reads CASSERSNFYEQYF.

The CDR3 is CASSLGRSGNYEQYF. This rearrangement joins TRBV7-9 to TRBJ2-7. CDR1 and CDR2 from the germline V gene are SEHNR and FQNEAQ (reference sequence). The CDR3 is made up of 15 amino acids.

The genes are TRBV4-2 and TRBJ2-7; the TCRdb D gene call, TRBD1, has no DNA to confirm it. This CDR3 is built from 16 residues. Per germline, CDR1 LGHNA and CDR2 YNFKEQ. CDR3: CASSQDSRGFSYEQYF.

The rearrangement uses TRBV28 and TRBJ1-6; TCRdb gives TRBD1 as the D gene, but with no DNA this cannot be confirmed. The CDR3 covers 15 residues. Germline values: CDR1 MDHEN, CDR2 SYDVKM. CDR3 region: CASSTRTGVNSPLHF.

The chain recombines TRBV6-1 with TRBJ2-7. The germline gives CDR1 MNHNS, CDR2 SASEGT. There are 14 residues in the CDR3. The CDR3 sequence is CASSESLESGEQYF.

V usage is TRBV6-5 and J usage is TRBJ1-3; the TRBD1 assignment by TCRdb is unverifiable without DNA. The V gene's germline CDR1 is MNHEY and CDR2 SVGAGI. The CDR3 runs to 16 residues. Here the CDR3 reads CASSYLGQGAGNTIYF.